These 7 T cell receptor beta chains were sequenced from one sample in a study of cytomegalovirus exposure and HLA in healthy donors. The PCR ran on 60 Vbeta and 13 Jbeta primers. The protocol was immunoSEQ multiplex PCR, while the TCRdb copy is restricted to in-frame clones and leaves out a portion. The sample has 150,000 to 200,000 clones, over 80% seen once. Source material: PBMCs. These receptors came from a man over 45 in good health and CMV-seropositive.

This rearrangement joins TRBV7-8 to TRBJ2-1; a weak D match, TRBD2 (6 bases). V was pared by 5 bases and J by 4 bases, with 21 bases between. Germline V lookup: CDR1 SGHVS, CDR2 FQNEAQ. The CDR3 loop spans 17 amino acids. The CDR3 here is CASSARTGLEVYNEQFF. The CDR3 DNA reads as TGTGCCAGCAGCGCGAGAACGGGACTGGAAGTTTACAATGAGCAGTTCTTC.

This clone was seen a single time. The chain combines TRBV4-1 with TRBJ1-6, with D tentatively TRBD1 (5 bases). CDR1 and CDR2 from the germline V gene are MGHRA and YSYEKL. This CDR3 comprises 14 residues. Between the trimmed V and J ends, which lost 6 bases and 2 bases, there was a span of 8 bases. The CDR3 spells CASRGGTYNSPLHF. The DNA for the CDR3 is TGCGCCAGCAGGGGGGGTACCTATAATTCACCCCTCCACTTT.

The CDR3 protein is CASSPLLSGQGETQYF. CDR3 in DNA: TGCGCCAGCAGCCCCCTCTTGTCAGGGCAGGGAGAGACCCAGTACTTC. The V gene is TRBV4-1, the J gene TRBJ2-5, with TRBD1 as a possible D gene (5 bases). The germline V gene has CDR1 MGHRA and CDR2 YSYEKL. Trimming pared 4 bases from V and 4 bases from J, leaving 19 bases between. The CDR3 length is 16 residues.

The rearrangement links TRBV11-2 to TRBJ2-5; D uncertain. The CDR3 runs to 12 residues. V was shortened by 5 bases and J by 0 bases, with 4 bases between the two germline ends. The germline gives CDR1 SGHAT, CDR2 FQNNGV. The CDR3: CASSHNQETQYF. The CDR3 DNA is TGTGCCAGCAGCCACAACCAAGAGACCCAGTACTTC. Full variable domain (remainder filled in from reference TRBV11-2 and TRBJ2-5): EAGVAQSPRYKIIEKRQSVAFWCNPISGHATLYWYQQILGQGPKLLIQFQNNGVVDDSQLPKDRFSAERLKGVDSTLKIQPAKLEDSAVYLCASSHNQETQYFGPGTRLLVL.

In this sample, this clone turned up once. The rearrangement uses TRBV19 and TRBJ2-6, with unresolved D. The germline CDR1 and CDR2 sequences are LNHDA and SQIVND (reference sequence). Trimming cost V 3 bases and J 8 bases, with 20 bases left between them. The CDR3 is 17 amino acids. The CDR3 sequence: CASSIRGSHIPTNVLTF. The CDR3 bases are TGTGCCAGTAGTATCAGAGGATCACATATCCCTACCAACGTCCTGACTTTC.

The chain recombines TRBV5-1 with TRBJ1-1, with TRBD1 identical over 8 bases. CDR3 size: 13 residues. Germline loops: CDR1 SGHRS, CDR2 YFSETQ. J lost 4 bases, V lost 4 bases, and 3 bases had no gene match. This CDR3 is CASSETGATEAFF. CDR3 DNA: TGCGCCAGCAGCGAGACAGGGGCCACTGAAGCTTTCTTT.

This clone has more than one count but fewer than ten. The rearrangement uses TRBV29-1 and TRBJ2-1; no clear D. The CDR3 contains 13 residues. Trimming removed 7 bases at V and 0 bases at J, with 10 bases between. Germline V lookup: CDR1 SQVTM, CDR2 ANQGSEA. The CDR3 DNA reads TGCAGCGCCAAGGAGAGCTCCTACAATGAGCAGTTCTTC. Amino acids: CSAKESSYNEQFF.